What follows is one TCR beta chain and its context. A read error may explain this, as a much larger clone is one base away. A 3' RACE protocol on RNA, with unique molecular identifiers, produced the TCR library. One entry per CDR3 protein results from TCRdb running MiXCR on the 3' RACE reads. This sample has approximately 95,000 distinct CDR3 sequences, with around 6.9% found just once. The data derive from a study of HIV-infected children after antiretroviral therapy interruption. The treatment: PENTA 11 planned treatment interruption arm or continuous ART arm. This CDR3 is built from 14 residues. Trimming removed 2 bases at V and 8 bases at J, with 18 bases between. Looked up from germline, CDR1 is DFQATT and CDR2 is SNEGSKA (reference sequence).

The source of this sequence is a pool of human donors with HIV. The sample in question was CD45RA+ CD4+ T cells from PBMCs, pooled from several time points, obtained from a donor given antiretroviral therapy, either interrupted or continuous. Subset described: naive CD4+ CD45RA+ CD45RO- T cells. The chain recombines TRBV20-1 with TRBJ1-1; D call uncertain. In nucleotides, the CDR3 is TGCAGTGCTAGACTGGAAGATCAAGAGGACGAAGCTTTCTTT. Translation: CSARLEDQEDEAFF.